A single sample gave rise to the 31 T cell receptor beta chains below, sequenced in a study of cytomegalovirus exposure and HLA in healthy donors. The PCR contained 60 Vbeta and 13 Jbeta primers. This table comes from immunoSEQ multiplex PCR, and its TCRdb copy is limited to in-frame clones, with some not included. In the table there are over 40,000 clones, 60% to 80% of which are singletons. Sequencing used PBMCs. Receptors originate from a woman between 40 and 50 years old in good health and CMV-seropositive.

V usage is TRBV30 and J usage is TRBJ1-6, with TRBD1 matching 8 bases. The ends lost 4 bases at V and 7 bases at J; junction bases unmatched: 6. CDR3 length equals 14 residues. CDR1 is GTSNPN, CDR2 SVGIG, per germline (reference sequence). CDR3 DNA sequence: TGTGCCTGGACCGGGACAGGCCCGAATTCACCCCTCCACTTT. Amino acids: CAWTGTGPNSPLHF.

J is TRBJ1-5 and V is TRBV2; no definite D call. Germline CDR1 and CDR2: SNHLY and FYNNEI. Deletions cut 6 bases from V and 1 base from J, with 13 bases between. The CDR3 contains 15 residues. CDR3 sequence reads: CASRPRGRSNQPQHF. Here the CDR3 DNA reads TGTGCCAGCAGACCGCGGGGTAGAAGCAATCAGCCCCAGCATTTT.

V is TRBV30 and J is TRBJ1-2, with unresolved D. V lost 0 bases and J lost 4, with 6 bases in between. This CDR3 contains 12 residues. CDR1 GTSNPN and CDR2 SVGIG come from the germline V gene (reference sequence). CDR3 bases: TGTGCCTGGAGTGTTGGGCCCTATGGCTACACCTTC. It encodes CAWSVGPYGYTF. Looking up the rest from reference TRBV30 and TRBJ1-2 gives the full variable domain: SQTIHQWPATLVQPVGSPLSLECTVEGTSNPNLYWYRQAAGRGLQLLFYSVGIGQISSEVPQNLSASRPQDRQFILSSKKLLLSDSGFYLCAWSVGPYGYTFGSGTRLTVV.

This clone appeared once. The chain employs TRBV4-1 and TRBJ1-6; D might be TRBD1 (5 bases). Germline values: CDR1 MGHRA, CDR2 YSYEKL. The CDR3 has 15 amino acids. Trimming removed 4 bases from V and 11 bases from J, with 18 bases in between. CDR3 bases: TGCGCCAGCAGCCGGGAAGGGGAGGGGTATACACCCCTCCACTTT. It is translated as CASSREGEGYTPLHF.

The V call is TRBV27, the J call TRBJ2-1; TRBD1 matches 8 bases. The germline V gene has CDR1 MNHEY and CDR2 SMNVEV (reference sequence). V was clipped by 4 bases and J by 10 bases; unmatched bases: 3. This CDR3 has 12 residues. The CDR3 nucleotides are TGTGCCAGCAGTTCGACAGGGGTCGAGCAGTTCTTC. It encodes CASSSTGVEQFF.

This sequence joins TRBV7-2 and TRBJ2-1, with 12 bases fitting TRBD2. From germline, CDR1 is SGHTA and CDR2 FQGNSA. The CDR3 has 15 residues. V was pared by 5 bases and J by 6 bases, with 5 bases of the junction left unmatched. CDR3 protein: CASSPASGGANEQFF. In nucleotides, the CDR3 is TGTGCCAGCAGCCCCGCTAGCGGGGGGGCCAATGAGCAGTTCTTC.

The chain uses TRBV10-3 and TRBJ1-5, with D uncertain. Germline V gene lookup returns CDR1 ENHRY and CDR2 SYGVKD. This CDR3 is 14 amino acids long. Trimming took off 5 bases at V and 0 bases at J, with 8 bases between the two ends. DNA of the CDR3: TGTGCCATCAGTTTAGAATTTAGCAATCAGCCCCAGCATTTT. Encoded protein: CAISLEFSNQPQHF.

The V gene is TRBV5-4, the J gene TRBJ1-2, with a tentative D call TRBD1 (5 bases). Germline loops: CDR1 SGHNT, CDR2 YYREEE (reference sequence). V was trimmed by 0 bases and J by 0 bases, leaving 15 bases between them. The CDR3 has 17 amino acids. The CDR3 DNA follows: TGTGCCAGCAGCTTGGAAATCCGGGCAGGGTCTAACTATGGCTACACCTTC. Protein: CASSLEIRAGSNYGYTF.

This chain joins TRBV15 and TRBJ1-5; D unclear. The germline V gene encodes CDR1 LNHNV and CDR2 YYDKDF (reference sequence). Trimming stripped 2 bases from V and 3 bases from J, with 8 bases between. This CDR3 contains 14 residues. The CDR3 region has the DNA TGTGCCACCAGCAGATCGGCGGACAATCAGCCCCAGCATTTT. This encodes CATSRSADNQPQHF.

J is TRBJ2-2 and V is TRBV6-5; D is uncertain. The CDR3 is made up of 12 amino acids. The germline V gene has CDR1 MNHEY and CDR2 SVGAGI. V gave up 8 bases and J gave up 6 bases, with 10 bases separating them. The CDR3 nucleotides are TGTGCCAGCTTCGGTGGTCCCGGGGAGCTGTTTTTT. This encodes CASFGGPGELFF.

CDR3 nucleotides: TGTGCCAGCAGTGACCAGTCGGGTGTGTTTGTGGCGAGCAATCAGCCCCAGCATTTT. Its protein product is CASSDQSGVFVASNQPQHF. The genes are TRBV6-1 and TRBJ1-5; D gene unclear. The length of the CDR3 is 19 residues. Trimming left V 3 bases short and J 1 base short, with 22 bases between. Germline assignment: CDR1 MNHNS and CDR2 SASEGT.

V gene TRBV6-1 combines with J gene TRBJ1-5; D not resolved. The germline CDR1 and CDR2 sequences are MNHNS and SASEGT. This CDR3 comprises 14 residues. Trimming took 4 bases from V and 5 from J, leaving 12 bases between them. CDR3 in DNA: TGTGCCAGCAGTGCGGGGATCCCCTATCAGCCCCAGCATTTT. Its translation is CASSAGIPYQPQHF.

Here the CDR3 DNA reads TGCAGCGGATATGGGGGGGTCACTGAAGCTTTCTTT. Its translation: CSGYGGVTEAFF. J is TRBJ1-1 and V is TRBV29-1; tentatively, D is TRBD1 (5 bases). V lost 7 bases and J lost 4, with 13 bases in between. The germline CDR1 and CDR2 sequences are SQVTM and ANQGSEA. This CDR3 region has 12 residues. Supplemented by reference TRBV29-1 and TRBJ1-1, the full variable domain reads SAVISQKPSRDICQRGTSLTIQCQVDSQVTMMFWYRQQPGQSLTLIATANQGSEATYESGFVIDKFPISRPNLTFSTLTVSNMSPEDSSIYLCSGYGGVTEAFFGQGTRLTVV.

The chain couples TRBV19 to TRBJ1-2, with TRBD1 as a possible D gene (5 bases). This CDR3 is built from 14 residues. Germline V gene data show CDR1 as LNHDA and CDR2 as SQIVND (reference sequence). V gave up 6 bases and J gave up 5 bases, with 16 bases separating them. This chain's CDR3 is CASRTTATAYGYTF. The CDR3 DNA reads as TGTGCCAGTAGAACGACAGCGACAGCGTATGGCTACACCTTC.

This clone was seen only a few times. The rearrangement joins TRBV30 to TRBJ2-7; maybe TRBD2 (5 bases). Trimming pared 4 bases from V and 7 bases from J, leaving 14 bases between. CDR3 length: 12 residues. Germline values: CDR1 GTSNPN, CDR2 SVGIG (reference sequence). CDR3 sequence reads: CAWTSISREQYF. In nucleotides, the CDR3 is TGTGCCTGGACTAGCATCTCCCGGGAGCAGTACTTC.

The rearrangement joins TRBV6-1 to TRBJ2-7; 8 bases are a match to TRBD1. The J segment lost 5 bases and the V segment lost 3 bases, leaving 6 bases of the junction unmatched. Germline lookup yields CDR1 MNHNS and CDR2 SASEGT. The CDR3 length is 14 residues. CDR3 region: CASSETGAGNEQYF. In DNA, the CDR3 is TGTGCCAGCAGTGAGACAGGGGCGGGCAACGAGCAGTACTTC.

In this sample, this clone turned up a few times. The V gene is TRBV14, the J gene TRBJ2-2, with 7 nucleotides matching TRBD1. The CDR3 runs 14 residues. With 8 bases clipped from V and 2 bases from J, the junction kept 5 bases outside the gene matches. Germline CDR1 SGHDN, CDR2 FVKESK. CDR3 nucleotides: TGTGCCAGCCTGGGACAGACTAACACCGGGGAGCTGTTTTTT. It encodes CASLGQTNTGELFF.

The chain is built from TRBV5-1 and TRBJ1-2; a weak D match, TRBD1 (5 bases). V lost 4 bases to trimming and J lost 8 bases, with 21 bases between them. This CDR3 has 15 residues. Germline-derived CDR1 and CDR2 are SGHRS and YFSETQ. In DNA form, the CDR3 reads TGCGCCAGCAGCGTCCTGGGGGGAGCCGGTGAGGGCTACACCTTC. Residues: CASSVLGGAGEGYTF. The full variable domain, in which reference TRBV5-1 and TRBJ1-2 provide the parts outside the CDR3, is KAGVTQTPRYLIKTRGQQVTLSCSPISGHRSVSWYQQTPGQGLQFLFEYFSETQRNKGNFPGRFSGRQFSNSRSEMNVSTLELGDSALYLCASSVLGGAGEGYTFGSGTRLTVV.

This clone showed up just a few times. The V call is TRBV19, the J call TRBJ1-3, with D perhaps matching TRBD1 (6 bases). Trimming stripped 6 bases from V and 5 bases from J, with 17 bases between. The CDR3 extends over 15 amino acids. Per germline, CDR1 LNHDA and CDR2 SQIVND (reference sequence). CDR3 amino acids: CASRVPGHQRNTIYF. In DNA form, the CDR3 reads TGTGCCAGTAGAGTCCCGGGACATCAAAGAAACACCATATATTTT.

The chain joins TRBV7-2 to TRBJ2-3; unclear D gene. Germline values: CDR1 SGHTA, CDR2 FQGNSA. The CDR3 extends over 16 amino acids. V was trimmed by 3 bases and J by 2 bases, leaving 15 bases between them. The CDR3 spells CASSLNSLYPTDTQYF. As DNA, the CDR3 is TGTGCCAGCAGCTTGAACTCACTATACCCCACAGATACGCAGTATTTT.

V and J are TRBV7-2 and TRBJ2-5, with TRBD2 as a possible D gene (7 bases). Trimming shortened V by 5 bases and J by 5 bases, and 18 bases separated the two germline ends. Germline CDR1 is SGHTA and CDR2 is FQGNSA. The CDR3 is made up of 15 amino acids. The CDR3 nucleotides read TGTGCCAGCAGCCTAATGGGGGGGGCCCGGGAGACCCAGTACTTC. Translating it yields CASSLMGGARETQYF. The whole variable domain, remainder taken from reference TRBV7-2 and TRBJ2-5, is GAGVSQSPSNKVTEKGKDVELRCDPISGHTALYWYRQSLGQGLEFLIYFQGNSAPDKSGLPSDRFSAERTGGSVSTLTIQRTQQEDSAVYLCASSLMGGARETQYFGPGTRLLVL.

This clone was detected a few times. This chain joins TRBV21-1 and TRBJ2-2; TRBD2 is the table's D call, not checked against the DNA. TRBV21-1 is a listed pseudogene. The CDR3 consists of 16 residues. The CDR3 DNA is TGTGCCAGCAGCAAACCCAGGACTACCGTTACCGGGGAGCTGTTTTTT. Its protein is CASSKPRTTVTGELFF.

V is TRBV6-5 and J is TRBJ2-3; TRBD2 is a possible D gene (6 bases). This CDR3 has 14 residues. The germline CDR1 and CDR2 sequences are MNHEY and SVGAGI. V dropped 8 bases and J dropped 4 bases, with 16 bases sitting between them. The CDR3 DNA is TGTGCCAGCTCCCCAAGGAGGGGCGCAGATACGCAGTATTTT. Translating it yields CASSPRRGADTQYF.

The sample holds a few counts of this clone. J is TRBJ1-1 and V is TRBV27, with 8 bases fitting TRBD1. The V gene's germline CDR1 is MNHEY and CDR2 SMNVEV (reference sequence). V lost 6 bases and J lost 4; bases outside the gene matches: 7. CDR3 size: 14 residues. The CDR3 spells CASSMTGAGTEAFF. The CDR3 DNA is TGTGCCAGCAGCATGACAGGGGCGGGCACTGAAGCTTTCTTT.

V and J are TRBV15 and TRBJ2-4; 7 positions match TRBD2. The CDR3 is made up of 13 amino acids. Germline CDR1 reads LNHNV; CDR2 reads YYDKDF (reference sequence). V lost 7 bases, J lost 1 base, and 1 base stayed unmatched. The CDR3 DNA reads TGTGCCACCAAGGGAGGGGCCAAAAACATTCAGTACTTC. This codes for CATKGGAKNIQYF.

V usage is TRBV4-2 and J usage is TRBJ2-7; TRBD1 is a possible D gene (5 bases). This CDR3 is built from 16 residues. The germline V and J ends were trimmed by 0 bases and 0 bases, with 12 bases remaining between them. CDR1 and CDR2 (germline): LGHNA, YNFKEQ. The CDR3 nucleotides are TGTGCCAGCAGCCAAGATCGGACACTGAGCTCCTACGAGCAGTACTTC. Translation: CASSQDRTLSSYEQYF.

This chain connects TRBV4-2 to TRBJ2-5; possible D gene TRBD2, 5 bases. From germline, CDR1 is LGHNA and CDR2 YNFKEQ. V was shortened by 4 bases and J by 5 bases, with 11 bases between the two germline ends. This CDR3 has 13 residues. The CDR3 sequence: CASSPAVGETQYF. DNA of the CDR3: TGTGCCAGCAGCCCAGCGGTGGGGGAGACCCAGTACTTC.

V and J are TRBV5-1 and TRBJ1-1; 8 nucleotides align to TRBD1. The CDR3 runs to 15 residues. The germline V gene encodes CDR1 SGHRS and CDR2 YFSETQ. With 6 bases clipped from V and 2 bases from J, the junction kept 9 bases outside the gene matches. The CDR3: CASKAGQGINTEAFF. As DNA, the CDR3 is TGCGCCAGCAAGGCCGGACAGGGAATCAACACTGAAGCTTTCTTT.

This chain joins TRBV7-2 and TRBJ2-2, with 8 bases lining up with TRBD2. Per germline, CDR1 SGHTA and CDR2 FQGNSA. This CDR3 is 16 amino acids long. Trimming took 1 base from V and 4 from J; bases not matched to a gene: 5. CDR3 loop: CASSLVAGGGTGELFF. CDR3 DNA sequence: TGTGCCAGCAGCTTAGTTGCGGGGGGAGGCACCGGGGAGCTGTTTTTT.

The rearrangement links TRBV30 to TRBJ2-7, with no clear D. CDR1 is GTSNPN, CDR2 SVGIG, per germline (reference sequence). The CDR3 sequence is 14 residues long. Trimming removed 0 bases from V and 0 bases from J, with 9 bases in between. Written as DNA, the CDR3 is TGTGCCTGGAGTGTTGAACAGTCCTCCTACGAGCAGTACTTC. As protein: CAWSVEQSSYEQYF.

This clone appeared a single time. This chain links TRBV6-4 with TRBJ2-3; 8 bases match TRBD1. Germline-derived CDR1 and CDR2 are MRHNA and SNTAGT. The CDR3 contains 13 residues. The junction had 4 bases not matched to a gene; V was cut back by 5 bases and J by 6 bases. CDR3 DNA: TGTGCCAGCAGTTCAAACAGGGGGGATACGCAGTATTTT. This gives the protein CASSSNRGDTQYF.